Each of the 23 T cell receptor beta chains below was sequenced from the same sample in a study of blood T cells in healthy people across ages (dated by TCRdb to between 2014 and 2016). The library was prepared using 5' RACE. Reads for this sample came from an Illumina HiSeq 2500. A second about 7 to 11 cycle PCR used a sample-barcoded 5' primer and a J-beta primer mix. Using fastp trimming at Q25 and MiXCR clonotype assembly, TCRdb reanalyzed the public sequencing data and kept in-frame beta chains. For every CDR3 protein sequence, its rows merge into one entry that carries the most common genes and DNA. The sample has about 1.5 million distinct CDR3 sequences on record, 40% to 45% of them singletons. Over 3.5% of the sample is in the top ten clones. Sequenced material: blood. The receptors originated from a young woman in good health.

J is TRBJ1-1 and V is TRBV10-3, with D unresolved. Between the trimmed V and J ends, which lost 3 bases and 5 bases, there was a span of 7 bases. The CDR3 is 12 amino acids. Looked up from germline, CDR1 is ENHRY and CDR2 is SYGVKD. The CDR3 nucleotides read TGTGCCATCAGTGACAGGTATACTGAAGCTTTCTTT. This codes for CAISDRYTEAFF.

This chain uses TRBV6-2 or TRBV6-3 with TRBJ2-5; 11 nucleotides agree with TRBD2. The length of the CDR3 is 12 residues. Germline CDR1 is MNHEY and CDR2 is SVGEGT. V shed 2 bases and J 13 bases; nucleotides not matched to a gene: 3. CDR3 coding DNA: TGTGCCAGCAGTTACCTAGCGGGAGGCCTGTACTTC. It yields the protein CASSYLAGGLYF.

The rearrangement joins TRBV20-1 to TRBJ2-1; 10 bases are a match to TRBD2. Judging by the DNA end, TRBJ2-7 fits better; the J call may be wrong. The CDR3 is 16 residues long. Germline V lookup: CDR1 DFQATT, CDR2 SNEGSKA (reference sequence). Here the CDR3 reads CSARDHGTSDYNEQYF. CDR3 coding DNA: TGCAGTGCTAGAGATCACGGGACTAGCGACTACAATGAGCAGTACTTC.

The V and J genes are TRBV20-1 and TRBJ2-6; the D is unclear. The CDR3 has 13 amino acids. CDR1 and CDR2 from the germline V gene are DFQATT and SNEGSKA (reference sequence). The CDR3 coding sequence is TGCGGAGCTAAGGCCCCTGGGGCCAACGTCCTGACTTTC. This codes for CGAKAPGANVLTF.

This clonotype was counted a few times. This chain uses TRBV5-5 with TRBJ2-3; 10 bases match TRBD1. The CDR3 runs 21 residues. In germline, CDR1 is SGHKS, CDR2 YYEKEE (reference sequence). V was pared by 6 bases and J by 4 bases, with 26 bases of the junction left unmatched. CDR3 DNA: TGTGCCAGCAACATTTACCCCGGGACAGGGGACTCGGGGATCTTTGCAGATACGCAGTATTTT. Protein product: CASNIYPGTGDSGIFADTQYF.

This rearrangement joins TRBV20-1 to TRBJ2-5, with a possible D match to TRBD1 (6 bases). Trimming stripped 5 bases from V and 5 bases from J, with 18 bases between. The CDR3 totals 14 residues. Germline V gene sequence: CDR1 DFQATT, CDR2 SNEGSKA (reference sequence). The CDR3 region has the DNA TGCAGTGCTCCGGACAGAAGTAGGTCGGAGACCCAGTACTTC. It yields the protein CSAPDRSRSETQYF.

V and J are TRBV3-1 and TRBJ2-1; D unclear. Looked up from germline, CDR1 is LGHDT and CDR2 is YNNKEL (reference sequence). The CDR3 spans 18 residues. Trimming shortened V by 1 base and J by 6 bases, and 22 bases separated the two germline ends. Here the CDR3 DNA reads TGTGCCAGCAGCCAAGGCCCACCCGGAACGCTGGGTTTCAATGAGCAGTTCTTC. The encoded protein is CASSQGPPGTLGFNEQFF.

The CDR3 DNA follows: TGTGCCAGCAGCCTTTGGAACGGATCCTACGAGCAGTACTTC. The encoded protein is CASSLWNGSYEQYF. The rearrangement links TRBV7-8 to TRBJ2-7; no definite D call. The germline V gene has CDR1 SGHVS and CDR2 FQNEAQ. V was clipped by 5 bases and J by 1 base, with 12 bases between them. This CDR3 is 14 amino acids long.

The CDR3 coding sequence is TGTGCCATCAGTGAGTCCCAGGGGACCTATGGCTACACCTTC. It translates to CAISESQGTYGYTF. This chain links TRBV10-3 with TRBJ1-2; TRBD1 might be the D (6 bases). Per germline, CDR1 ENHRY and CDR2 SYGVKD. The CDR3 consists of 14 residues. Trimming took 0 bases from V and 4 from J, leaving 9 bases between them.

This sequence joins TRBV6-6 and TRBJ1-5; D not resolved. V was trimmed by 6 bases and J by 2 bases, leaving 11 bases between them. CDR3 size: 14 residues. In germline, CDR1 is MNHNY, CDR2 SVGAGI (reference sequence). DNA of the CDR3: TGTGCCAGCAGGCGAAAAGAGCGCAATCAGCCCCAGCATTTT. Residues: CASRRKERNQPQHF.

The gene calls are TRBV25-1 and TRBJ1-1; D not resolved. Germline CDR1 reads MGHDK; CDR2 reads SYGVNS. The CDR3 runs to 15 residues. The ends were cut back, 6 bases at V and 0 bases at J, with 14 bases in the middle. DNA for the CDR3: TGTGCCAGCAGAGCTTCCGGGCCCATGAACACTGAAGCTTTCTTT. This translates into CASRASGPMNTEAFF.

A remark on this clonotype: Being one base from a much bigger clone, this may be a read error. The chain links TRBV2 to TRBJ2-7; D may be TRBD1 (5 bases). Trimming pared 5 bases from V and 4 bases from J, leaving 9 bases between. The CDR3 is 12 amino acids. Germline loops: CDR1 SNHLY, CDR2 FYNNEI. CDR3 in amino acids: CASSNDSYEQYF. The CDR3 nucleotides read TGTGCCAGCAGTAACGACAGTTACGAGCAGTACTTC.

The J gene is TRBJ2-3, the V gene TRBV9, with D tentatively TRBD2 (6 bases). Germline loops: CDR1 SGDLS, CDR2 YYNGEE. V gave up 0 bases and J gave up 1 base, with 18 bases separating them. The CDR3 covers 18 residues. The CDR3 DNA reads TGTGCCAGCAGCGTAGGAGGATTTTGGCGGGATCGCACAGATACGCAGTATTTT. Protein: CASSVGGFWRDRTDTQYF. The full variable domain, its missing parts supplied by reference TRBV9 and TRBJ2-3, is DSGVTQTPKHLITATGQRVTLRCSPRSGDLSVYWYQQSLDQGLQFLIQYYNGEERAKGNILERFSAQQFPDLHSELNLSSLELGDSALYFCASSVGGFWRDRTDTQYFGPGTRLTVL.

V usage is TRBV3-1 and J usage is TRBJ1-2; D may be TRBD1 (5 bases). V shed 4 bases and J shed 8 bases, with 20 bases lying between them. There are 15 residues in the CDR3. CDR1 and CDR2 from the germline V gene are LGHDT and YNNKEL (reference sequence). CDR3: CASSRGLTGAYGYTF. Written as DNA, the CDR3 is TGTGCCAGCAGCCGGGGTCTAACCGGGGCGTACGGCTACACCTTC.

This clonotype turned up a few times. V is TRBV12-3 or TRBV12-4 and J is TRBJ2-1; D gene unclear. CDR3 length equals 13 residues. Trimming removed 4 bases at V and 7 bases at J, with 11 bases between. In DNA form, the CDR3 reads TGTGCCAGCAGTTCCCCCCTGTTGAATGAGCAGTTCTTC. Residues: CASSSPLLNEQFF.

This clonotype came up a few times. The chain joins TRBV29-1 to TRBJ1-1, with 10 bases aligning to TRBD1. The CDR3 has 13 amino acids. CDR1 SQVTM and CDR2 ANQGSEA come from the germline V gene. The junction had 3 bases not matched to a gene; V was cut back by 4 bases and J by 4 bases. In DNA, the CDR3 is TGCAGCGTTGGACAGGGGGCGAGCACTGAAGCTTTCTTT. This sequence encodes CSVGQGASTEAFF.

With respect to this clonotype: A read error may be the cause here, since a much bigger clone is one base away. CDR3 DNA: TGCAGCGTTGGGGGGACTAGCAGACACAATGAGCAGTTCTTC. Translated, it gives CSVGGTSRHNEQFF. The chain couples TRBV29-1 to TRBJ2-1; 9 bases line up with TRBD2. Trimming at V came to 4 bases and at J to 5 bases, leaving 6 bases not matched to a gene. This CDR3 has 14 amino acids. Germline V gene data show CDR1 as SQVTM and CDR2 as ANQGSEA.

This clonotype was picked up a small number of times. The rearrangement joins TRBV29-1 to TRBJ1-4; D is unresolved. V was cut by 6 bases and J by 8 bases, with 16 bases left in between. This CDR3 has 13 amino acids. Germline CDR1 reads SQVTM; CDR2 reads ANQGSEA. The CDR3 nucleotides are TGCAGCGTCGCCTTGGGCAGACGAGAAAAACTGTTTTTT. Amino acids: CSVALGRREKLFF.

This chain links TRBV21-1 with TRBJ2-4. Near its end, the DNA agrees better with TRBJ2-7, so the J call may be wrong. TRBV21-1 is shown as a pseudogene. The CDR3 length is 15 residues. CDR3 bases: TGTGCCAGCAGCAAAGAACTTCTGAAAGGCTACGAGCAGTACTTC. Translation gives CASSKELLKGYEQYF.

The chain is built from TRBV24-1 and TRBJ2-4, with D unclear. The V end was cut by 4 bases, the J end by 0 bases, with 9 bases between. Germline CDR1 is KGHDR and CDR2 is SFDVKD. This CDR3 region has 15 residues. For the CDR3, the DNA is TGTGCCACCAGTGAAAAGGGCCAAGCCAAAAACATTCAGTACTTC. It yields the protein CATSEKGQAKNIQYF.

Comment on this clonotype: A much larger clone is a single base away; this may be a read error. This chain connects TRBV27 to TRBJ2-3, with D tentatively TRBD1 (6 bases). This CDR3 spans 14 amino acids. Between the trimmed V and J ends, which lost 6 bases and 6 bases, there was a span of 16 bases. CDR1 and CDR2 (germline): MNHEY, SMNVEV (reference sequence). For the CDR3, the DNA is TGTGCCAGCAGAACCTTTACAGGGACGGATACGCAGTATTTT. It is translated as CASRTFTGTDTQYF.

V and J are TRBV15 and TRBJ2-5, with D uncertain. CDR1 is LNHNV and CDR2 is YYDKDF in the germline V gene (reference sequence). This CDR3 has 15 residues. The V end was cut by 3 bases, the J end by 2 bases, with 13 bases between. The CDR3 here is CATSSQPTPQETQYF. CDR3 DNA: TGTGCCACCAGCAGCCAGCCTACACCTCAAGAGACCCAGTACTTC.

The J gene is TRBJ1-1, the V gene TRBV10-3; D is possibly TRBD1 (6 bases). The length of the CDR3 is 15 residues. The ends were cut back, 2 bases at V and 2 bases at J, with 12 bases in the middle. Germline V gene data show CDR1 as ENHRY and CDR2 as SYGVKD. The CDR3 loop is CAISEDGQLNTEAFF. CDR3 sequence (DNA): TGTGCCATCAGTGAGGACGGACAGCTTAACACTGAAGCTTTCTTT.